The present T cell receptor (beta chain) was sequenced within a study of cytomegalovirus exposure and HLA in healthy donors. Study results and limitations: In a later analysis, productive TCRs from donors in an Asian-associated ancestry cluster reportedly carried fewer N-insertions than the cohort mean. With high specificity and sensitivity, the classifier reportedly diagnosed cytomegalovirus status. Reported findings show TCR beta sequences accurately forecast HLA-A and HLA-B alleles in most subjects.

The CDR3 spans 14 residues. CDR1 and CDR2 from the germline V gene are MNHEY and SVGAGI. Trimming left V 8 bases short and J 0 bases short, with 12 bases between. With 60 Vbeta and 13 Jbeta primers, the PCR was carried out. Using immunoSEQ multiplex PCR, the repertoire was profiled, and TCRdb retains in-frame clones only, with some absent. There are 150,000 to 200,000 clones in the sample; 87% occur only once, and roughly 0.23% lies in the top ten. With respect to this clone: Its target is not known.

The sample taken for sequencing was PBMCs. This rearrangement joins TRBV6-5 to TRBJ2-3; D is undetermined. The TCR comes from a girl less than two years old in good health and CMV-seronegative. CDR3 protein: CASRQGVSTDTQYF. The CDR3 nucleotides are TGTGCCAGCCGCCAAGGAGTTAGCACAGATACGCAGTATTTT.